This T cell receptor (beta chain) appears in the sequencing data of a study of control samples from healthy donors and cancer patients. Trimming removed 3 bases from V and 5 bases from J, with 16 bases in between. CDR1 LGHNA and CDR2 YSLEER come from the germline V gene. This CDR3 has 15 residues. Libraries were prepared by immunoSEQ multiplex PCR; TCRdb keeps only in-frame clonotypes and omits some of them. Counted here are approximately 68,000 clones, over 80% occurring once; the ten biggest clones make up around 16%. The chain links TRBV4-3 to TRBJ2-5; no reliable D call. The sequenced sample was blood. The source of this sequence is a man in his sixties in good health. The CDR3 nucleotides are TGCGCCAGCAGCCAGGTACCTGGAAGCCCCGAGACCCAGTACTTC. It is translated as CASSQVPGSPETQYF.